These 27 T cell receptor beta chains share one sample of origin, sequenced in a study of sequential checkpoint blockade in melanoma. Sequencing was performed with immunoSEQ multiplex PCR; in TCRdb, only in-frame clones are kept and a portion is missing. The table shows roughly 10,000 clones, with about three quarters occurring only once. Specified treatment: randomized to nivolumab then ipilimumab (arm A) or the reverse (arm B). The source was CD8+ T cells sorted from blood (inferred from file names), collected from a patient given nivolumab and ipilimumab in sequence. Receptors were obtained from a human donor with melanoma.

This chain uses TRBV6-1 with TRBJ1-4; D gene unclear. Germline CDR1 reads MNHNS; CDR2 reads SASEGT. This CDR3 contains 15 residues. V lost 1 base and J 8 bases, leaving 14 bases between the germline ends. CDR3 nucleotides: TGTGCCAGCAGTGAAGAGGGCCTACCGGGGGAAAAACTGTTTTTT. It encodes CASSEEGLPGEKLFF.

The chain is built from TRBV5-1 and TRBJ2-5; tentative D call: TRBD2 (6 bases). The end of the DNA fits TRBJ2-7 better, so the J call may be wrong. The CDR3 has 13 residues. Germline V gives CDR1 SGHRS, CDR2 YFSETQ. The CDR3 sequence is CASSLVGGYEQYF. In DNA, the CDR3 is TGCGCCAGCAGCTTGGTAGGAGGGTACGAGCAGTACTTC.

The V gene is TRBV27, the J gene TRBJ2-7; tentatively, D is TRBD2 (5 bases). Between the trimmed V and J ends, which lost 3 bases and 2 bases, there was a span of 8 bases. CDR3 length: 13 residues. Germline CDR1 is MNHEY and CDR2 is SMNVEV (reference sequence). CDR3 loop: CASSFGITYEQYF. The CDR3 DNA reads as TGTGCCAGCAGTTTCGGGATCACCTACGAGCAGTACTTC.

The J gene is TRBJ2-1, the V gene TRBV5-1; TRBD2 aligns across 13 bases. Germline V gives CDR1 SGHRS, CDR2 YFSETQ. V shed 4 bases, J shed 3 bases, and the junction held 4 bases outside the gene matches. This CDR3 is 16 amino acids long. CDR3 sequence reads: CASSLGLAGFYNEQFF. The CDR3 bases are TGCGCCAGCAGCCTGGGACTAGCGGGGTTCTACAATGAGCAGTTCTTC.

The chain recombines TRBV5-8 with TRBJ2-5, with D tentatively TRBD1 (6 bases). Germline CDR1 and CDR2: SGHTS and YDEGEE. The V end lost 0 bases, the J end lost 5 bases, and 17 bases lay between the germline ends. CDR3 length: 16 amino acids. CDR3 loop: CASSLVGVGTMETQYF. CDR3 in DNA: TGTGCCAGCAGCTTGGTGGGTGTGGGGACAATGGAGACCCAGTACTTC. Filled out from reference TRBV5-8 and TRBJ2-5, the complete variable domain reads EAGVTQSPTHLIKTRGQQATLRCSPISGHTSVYWYQQALGLGLQFLLWYDEGEERNRGNFPPRFSGRQFPNYSSELNVNALELEDSALYLCASSLVGVGTMETQYFGPGTRLLVL.

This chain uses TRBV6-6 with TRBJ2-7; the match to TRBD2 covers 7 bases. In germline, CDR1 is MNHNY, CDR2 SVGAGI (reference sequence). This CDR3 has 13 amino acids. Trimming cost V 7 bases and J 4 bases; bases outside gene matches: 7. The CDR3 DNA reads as TGTGCCAGCATTGGCGGGGGACCTTACGAGCAGTACTTC. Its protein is CASIGGGPYEQYF.

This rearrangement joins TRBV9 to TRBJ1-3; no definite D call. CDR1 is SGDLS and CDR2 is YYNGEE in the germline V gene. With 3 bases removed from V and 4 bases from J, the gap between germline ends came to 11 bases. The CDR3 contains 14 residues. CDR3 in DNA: TGTGCCAGCAGCGATTGGGCCACCGGAAACACCATATATTTT. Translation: CASSDWATGNTIYF.

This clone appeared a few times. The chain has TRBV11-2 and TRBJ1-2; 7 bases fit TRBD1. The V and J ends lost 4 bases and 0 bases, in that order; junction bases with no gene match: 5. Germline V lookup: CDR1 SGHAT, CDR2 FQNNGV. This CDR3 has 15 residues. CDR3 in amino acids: CASSSTGTANYGYTF. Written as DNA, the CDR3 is TGTGCCAGCAGCTCAACCGGGACAGCTAACTATGGCTACACCTTC.

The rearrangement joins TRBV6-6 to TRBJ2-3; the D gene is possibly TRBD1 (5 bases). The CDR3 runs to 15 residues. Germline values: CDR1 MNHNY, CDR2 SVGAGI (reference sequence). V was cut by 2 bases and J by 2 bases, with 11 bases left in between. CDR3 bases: TGTGCCAGCAGTTACCCTGACAGCGACACAGATACGCAGTATTTT. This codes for CASSYPDSDTDTQYF.

CDR3 sequence: CASSLAGTSGGEYEQYF. The CDR3 nucleotides are TGTGCCAGCAGCTTAGCGGGGACTAGCGGGGGCGAGTACGAGCAGTACTTC. The chain recombines TRBV7-9 with TRBJ2-5; the match to TRBD2 covers 14 bases. The J call could be wrong; TRBJ2-7 is a better fit for the DNA end. Germline V gene data show CDR1 as SEHNR and CDR2 as FQNEAQ (reference sequence). CDR3 length: 17 amino acids.

The CDR3 region is CASSLRGLNTEAFF. The DNA for the CDR3 is TGTGCCAGCAGTTTACGGGGGTTGAACACTGAAGCTTTCTTT. This sequence joins TRBV28 and TRBJ1-1; D may be TRBD1 (5 bases). This CDR3 has 14 amino acids. Germline V gene data show CDR1 as MDHEN and CDR2 as SYDVKM. V lost 2 bases, J lost 0 bases, and 7 bases lay in between.

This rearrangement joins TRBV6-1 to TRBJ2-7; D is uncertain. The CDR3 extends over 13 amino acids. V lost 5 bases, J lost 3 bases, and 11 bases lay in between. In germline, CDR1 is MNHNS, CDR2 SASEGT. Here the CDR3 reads CASSPHMNYEQYF. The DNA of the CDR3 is TGTGCCAGCAGTCCTCACATGAACTACGAGCAGTACTTC.

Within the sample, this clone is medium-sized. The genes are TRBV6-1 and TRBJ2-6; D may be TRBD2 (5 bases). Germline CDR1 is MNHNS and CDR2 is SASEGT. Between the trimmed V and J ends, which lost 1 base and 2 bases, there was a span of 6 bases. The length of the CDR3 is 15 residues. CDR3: CASSEGRTGANVLTF. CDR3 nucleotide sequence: TGTGCCAGCAGTGAAGGGAGGACTGGGGCCAACGTCCTGACTTTC.

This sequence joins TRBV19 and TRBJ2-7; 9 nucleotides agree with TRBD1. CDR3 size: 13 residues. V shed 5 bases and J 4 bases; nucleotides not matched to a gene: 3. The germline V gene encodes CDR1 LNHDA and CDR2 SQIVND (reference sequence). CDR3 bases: TGTGCCAGTAGTCCGGGGACAGGGTACGAGCAGTACTTC. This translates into CASSPGTGYEQYF.

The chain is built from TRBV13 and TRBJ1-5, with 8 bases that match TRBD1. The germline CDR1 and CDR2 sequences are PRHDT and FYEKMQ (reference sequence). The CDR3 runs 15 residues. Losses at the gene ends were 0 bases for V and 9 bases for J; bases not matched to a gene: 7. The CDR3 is CASSLGTGGGSPQHF. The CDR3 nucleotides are TGTGCCAGCAGCTTAGGTACAGGGGGTGGATCGCCCCAGCATTTT.

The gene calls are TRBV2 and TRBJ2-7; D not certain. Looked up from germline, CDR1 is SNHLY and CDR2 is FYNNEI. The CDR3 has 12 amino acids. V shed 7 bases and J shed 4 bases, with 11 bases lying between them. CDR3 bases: TGTGCCAGCACAGGCATTTCGTACGAGCAGTACTTC. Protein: CASTGISYEQYF.

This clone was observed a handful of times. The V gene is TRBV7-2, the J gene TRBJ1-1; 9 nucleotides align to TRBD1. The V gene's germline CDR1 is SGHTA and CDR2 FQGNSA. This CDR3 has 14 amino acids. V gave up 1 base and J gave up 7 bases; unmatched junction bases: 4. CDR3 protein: CASSLVSTGGEAFF. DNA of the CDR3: TGTGCCAGCAGCTTAGTATCGACAGGGGGTGAAGCTTTCTTT.

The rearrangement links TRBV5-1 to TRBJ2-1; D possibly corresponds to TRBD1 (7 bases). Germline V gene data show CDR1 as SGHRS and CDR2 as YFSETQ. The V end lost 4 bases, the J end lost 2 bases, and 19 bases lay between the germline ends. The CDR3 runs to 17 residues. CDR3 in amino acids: CASSLRTGGAAYNEQFF. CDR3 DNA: TGCGCCAGCAGCCTTAGGACAGGCGGGGCGGCCTACAATGAGCAGTTCTTC.

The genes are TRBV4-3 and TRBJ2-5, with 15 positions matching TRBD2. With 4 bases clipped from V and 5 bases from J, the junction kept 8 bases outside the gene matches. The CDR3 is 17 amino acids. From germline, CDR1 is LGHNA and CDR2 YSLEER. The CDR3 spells CASSPRTSGRASETQYF. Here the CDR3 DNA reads TGCGCCAGCAGCCCTCGGACTAGCGGGAGGGCGAGTGAGACCCAGTACTTC.

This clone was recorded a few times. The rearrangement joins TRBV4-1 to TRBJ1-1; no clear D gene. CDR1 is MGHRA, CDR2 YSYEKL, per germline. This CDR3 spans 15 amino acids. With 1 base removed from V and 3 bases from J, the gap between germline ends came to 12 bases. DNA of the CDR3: TGCGCCAGCAGCCAAGTGCCCCGCGCGGACACTGAAGCTTTCTTT. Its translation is CASSQVPRADTEAFF.

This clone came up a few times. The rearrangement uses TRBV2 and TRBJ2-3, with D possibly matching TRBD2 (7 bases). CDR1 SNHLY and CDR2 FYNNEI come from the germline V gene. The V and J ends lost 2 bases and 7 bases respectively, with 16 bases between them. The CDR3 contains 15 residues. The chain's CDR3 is CASSEWGGRLYTQYF. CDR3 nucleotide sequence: TGTGCCAGCAGTGAATGGGGGGGCAGGCTCTATACGCAGTATTTT.

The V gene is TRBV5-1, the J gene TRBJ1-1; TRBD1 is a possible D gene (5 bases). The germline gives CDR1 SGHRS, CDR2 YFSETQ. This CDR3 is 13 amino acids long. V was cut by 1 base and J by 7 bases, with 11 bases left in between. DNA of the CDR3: TGCGCCAGCAGCTTGCCAGGGCAGCATGAAGCTTTCTTT. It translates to CASSLPGQHEAFF.

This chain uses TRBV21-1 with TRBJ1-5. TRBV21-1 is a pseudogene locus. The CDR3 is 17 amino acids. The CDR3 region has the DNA TGTGCCAGCAGACCAACCATAGCTACATGGCATCATCAGCCCCAGCATTTT. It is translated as CASRPTIATWHHQPQHF.

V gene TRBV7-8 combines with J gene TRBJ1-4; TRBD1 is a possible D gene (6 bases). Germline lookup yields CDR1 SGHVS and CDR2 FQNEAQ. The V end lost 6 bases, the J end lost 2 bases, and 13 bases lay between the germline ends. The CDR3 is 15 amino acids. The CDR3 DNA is TGTGCCAGCAGTTCCTACAGGGACACTAATGAAAAACTGTTTTTT. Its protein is CASSSYRDTNEKLFF. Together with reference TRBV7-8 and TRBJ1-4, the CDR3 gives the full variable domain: GAGVSQSPRYKVAKRGQDVALRCDPISGHVSLFWYQQALGQGPEFLTYFQNEAQLDKSGLPSDRFFAERPEGSVSTLKIQRTQQEDSAVYLCASSSYRDTNEKLFFGSGTQLSVL.

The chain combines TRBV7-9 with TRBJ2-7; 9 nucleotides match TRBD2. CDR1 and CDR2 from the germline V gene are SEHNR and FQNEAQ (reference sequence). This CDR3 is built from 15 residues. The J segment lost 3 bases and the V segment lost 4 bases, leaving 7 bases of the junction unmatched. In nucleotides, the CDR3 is TGTGCCAGCAGCTCCACCGGGACTAGCAGCTACGAGCAGTACTTC. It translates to CASSSTGTSSYEQYF.

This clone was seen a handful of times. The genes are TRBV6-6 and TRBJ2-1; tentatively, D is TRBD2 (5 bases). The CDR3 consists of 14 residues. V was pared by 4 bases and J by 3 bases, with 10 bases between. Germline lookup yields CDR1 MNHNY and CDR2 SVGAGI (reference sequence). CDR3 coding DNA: TGTGCCAGCAGTTTGAGGGTAGGCTACAATGAGCAGTTCTTC. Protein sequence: CASSLRVGYNEQFF.

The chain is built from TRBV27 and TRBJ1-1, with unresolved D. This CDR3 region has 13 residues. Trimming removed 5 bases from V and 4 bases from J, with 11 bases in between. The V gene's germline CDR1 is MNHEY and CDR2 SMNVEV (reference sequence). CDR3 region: CASSTGIVTEAFF. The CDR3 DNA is TGTGCCAGCAGTACGGGGATAGTCACTGAAGCTTTCTTT.